The 14 T cell receptor beta chains below all came from one sample that was sequenced in a study of OX40 agonist ivuxolimab in advanced cancers. Libraries were prepared by immunoSEQ multiplex PCR; TCRdb keeps only in-frame clonotypes and omits some of them. The sample consists of around 20,000 clones, less than 90% of them appearing once. The starting material was CD4+ or CD8+ T cells sorted from blood, obtained in a trial of the OX40 agonist ivuxolimab. These receptors were collected from an adult with an advanced solid tumor such as melanoma, head and neck, liver or kidney cancer.

The V call is TRBV4-3, the J call TRBJ1-2; D call uncertain. Trimming shortened V by 4 bases and J by 8 bases, and 14 bases separated the two germline ends. CDR1 is LGHNA, CDR2 YSLEER, per germline. There are 13 residues in the CDR3. As DNA, the CDR3 is TGCGCCAGCAGCCCGCAAGTCTTGGGGGGCTACACCTTC. Amino acid sequence: CASSPQVLGGYTF.

This chain uses TRBV9 with TRBJ2-1; D gene ambiguous. This CDR3 has 14 residues. CDR1 and CDR2 (germline): SGDLS, YYNGEE. Trimming took off 0 bases at V and 12 bases at J, with 16 bases between the two ends. The CDR3 region has the DNA TGTGCCAGCAGCGTAGAAGATAGCCCCCGGAGGCAGTTCTTC. Translation: CASSVEDSPRRQFF.

The rearrangement joins TRBV6-1 to TRBJ1-6; unclear D gene. The CDR3 sequence is 14 residues long. V was clipped by 4 bases and J by 2 bases, with 6 bases between them. Germline V lookup: CDR1 MNHNS, CDR2 SASEGT. The CDR3 DNA is TGTGCCAGCAGTGCTGGCCCCTATAATTCACCCCTCCACTTT. Protein: CASSAGPYNSPLHF.

This chain links TRBV9 with TRBJ1-1; 11 bases line up with TRBD1. This CDR3 contains 14 residues. CDR1 and CDR2 (germline): SGDLS, YYNGEE. J lost 5 bases, V lost 4 bases, and 4 bases had no gene match. In DNA, the CDR3 is TGTGCCAGCAGCTCGGGACAGGGGGGAACTGAAGCTTTCTTT. The encoded protein is CASSSGQGGTEAFF.

V gene TRBV28 combines with J gene TRBJ2-7, with D perhaps being TRBD1 or TRBD2 (5 bases each). Trimming stripped 3 bases from V and 3 bases from J, with 12 bases between. The germline CDR1 and CDR2 sequences are MDHEN and SYDVKM. The CDR3 covers 14 residues. CDR3 amino acids: CASSFTGPLYEQYF. DNA for the CDR3: TGTGCCAGCAGTTTCACGGGGCCCCTCTACGAGCAGTACTTC.

This clone has more than one count but fewer than ten. CDR3 DNA sequence: TGCGCCAGCAGCCAACCAGACAGGAATCAGCCCCAGCATTTT. Its protein product is CASSQPDRNQPQHF. The rearrangement uses TRBV4-1 and TRBJ1-5, with a tentative D call TRBD1 (6 bases). Trimming left V 2 bases short and J 4 bases short, with 9 bases between. The CDR3 spans 14 residues. The germline V gene encodes CDR1 MGHRA and CDR2 YSYEKL.

CDR3 coding DNA: TGTGCCAGCAGTCGGAGGGGTTGGCAGCCCCAGCATTTT. It specifies CASSRRGWQPQHF. The gene calls are TRBV27 and TRBJ1-5; a weak D match, TRBD1 (5 bases). The CDR3 covers 13 residues. Germline V CDR1 and CDR2: MNHEY, SMNVEV (reference sequence). The V end lost 5 bases, the J end lost 7 bases, and 12 bases lay between the germline ends.

This clone was recorded a few times. V is TRBV5-1 and J is TRBJ1-2; D may be TRBD1 (5 bases). CDR1 is SGHRS and CDR2 is YFSETQ in the germline V gene. This CDR3 region has 15 residues. V was shortened by 3 bases and J by 7 bases, with 19 bases between the two germline ends. CDR3 in amino acids: CASSSRGGGDGGYTF. In DNA, the CDR3 is TGCGCCAGCAGCTCCCGTGGGGGGGGAGACGGTGGCTACACCTTC.

J is TRBJ2-5 and V is TRBV10-3; TRBD1 matches at 12 bases. From germline, CDR1 is ENHRY and CDR2 SYGVKD. The CDR3 length is 14 residues. V was pared by 7 bases and J by 5 bases, with 5 bases of the junction left unmatched. CDR3 coding DNA: TGTGCCATCAAGAGGGACAGGGGGCGGGAGACCCAGTACTTC. This sequence encodes CAIKRDRGRETQYF.

CDR3: CASSSGTLTDTQYF. CDR3 coding DNA: TGCGCCAGCAGCTCCGGGACATTGACAGATACGCAGTATTTT. V is TRBV5-1 and J is TRBJ2-3; D possibly corresponds to TRBD1 (6 bases). The germline CDR1 and CDR2 sequences are SGHRS and YFSETQ. The ends were cut back, 3 bases at V and 3 bases at J, with 11 bases in the middle. This CDR3 comprises 14 residues.

The sample holds one count of this clone. V and J are TRBV28 and TRBJ2-3; D unclear. Trimming removed 6 bases at V and 2 bases at J, with 12 bases between. Germline loops: CDR1 MDHEN, CDR2 SYDVKM. The CDR3 loop spans 14 amino acids. CDR3 sequence reads: CASRGPQNTDTQYF. CDR3 coding DNA: TGTGCCAGCAGGGGCCCGCAGAACACAGATACGCAGTATTTT.

This chain uses TRBV7-2 with TRBJ2-1; 9 nucleotides agree with TRBD2. The CDR3 runs 15 residues. The ends lost 0 bases at V and 7 bases at J; junction bases unmatched: 4. Germline loops: CDR1 SGHTA, CDR2 FQGNSA. The CDR3 here is CASSLAAGGHNEQFF. The CDR3 nucleotides are TGTGCCAGCAGCTTAGCCGCGGGGGGGCATAATGAGCAGTTCTTC.

The CDR3 here is CASSVTGTGGHNEQFF. The CDR3 nucleotides read TGTGCCAGCAGCGTTACCGGGACAGGGGGCCACAATGAGCAGTTCTTC. The gene calls are TRBV9 and TRBJ2-1, with 12 bases aligning to TRBD1. Trimming took 2 bases from V and 5 from J; bases not matched to a gene: 5. Looked up from germline, CDR1 is SGDLS and CDR2 is YYNGEE. The length of the CDR3 is 16 residues.

CDR3 sequence reads: CASRGSREPLETQYF. Here the CDR3 DNA reads TGTGCCAGCAGAGGCTCGCGGGAGCCGCTGGAGACCCAGTACTTC. V gene TRBV11-2 combines with J gene TRBJ2-5, with 7 bases matching TRBD2. The trim removed 6 bases at V and 5 bases at J, leaving 12 bases unmatched. This CDR3 spans 15 amino acids. The V gene's germline CDR1 is SGHAT and CDR2 FQNNGV.